This passage covers 4 T cell receptor beta chains from one sample sequenced in a study of response to subunit inactivated influenza vaccine. TCRdb reprocessed the RT-PCR reads with MiXCR, giving one entry per CDR3 protein. This sample has roughly 700,000 distinct CDR3 sequences, with approximately 15% found just once. This material consisted of PBMCs from blood, taken about 13 days after vaccination. The receptor set was obtained from a man in his fifties or sixties who received an inactivated influenza vaccine.

This clonotype has more than one count but fewer than ten. V and J are TRBV10-2 and TRBJ2-7; D call uncertain. Germline V gene sequence: CDR1 WSHSY, CDR2 SAAADI. This CDR3 is built from 13 residues. V lost 4 bases to trimming and J lost 4 bases, with 11 bases between them. The chain's CDR3 is CASSGGLSYEQYF. In nucleotides, the CDR3 is TGCGCCAGCAGTGGCGGCTTATCGTACGAGCAGTACTTC.

This chain connects TRBV28 to TRBJ2-5; D is possibly TRBD1 (5 bases). The germline gives CDR1 MDHEN, CDR2 SYDVKM. CDR3 length: 14 amino acids. With 4 bases removed from V and 5 bases from J, the gap between germline ends came to 14 bases. For the CDR3, the DNA is TGTGCCAGCAGTTACCTTACAGGTCACGAGACCCAGTACTTC. This translates into CASSYLTGHETQYF.

The chain couples TRBV10-3 to TRBJ2-5, with D unresolved. Germline values: CDR1 ENHRY, CDR2 SYGVKD. The CDR3 length is 12 residues. The V and J ends lost 4 bases and 3 bases respectively, with 6 bases between them. The CDR3 DNA reads TGTGCCATCAGTGGCGGTAAAGAGACCCAGTACTTC. It codes for CAISGGKETQYF.

A few counts support this clonotype. The genes are TRBV28 and TRBJ2-2, with TRBD1 matching 9 bases. In germline, CDR1 is MDHEN, CDR2 SYDVKM. The CDR3 consists of 16 residues. With V trimmed by 5 bases and J by 4 bases, 8 bases remained unmatched. In DNA, the CDR3 is TGTGCCAGCAGTCCTAGCGGACAGGGGAGCACCGGGGAGCTGTTTTTT. Translating it yields CASSPSGQGSTGELFF.